These 13 T cell receptor beta chains were all obtained from the same sample, sequenced in a study of control samples from healthy donors and cancer patients. Method: immunoSEQ multiplex PCR; TCRdb's copy keeps in-frame clones and lacks some. The table has 100,000 to 150,000 clones, about 90% seen once. The sample consisted of blood. These TCRs come from a man between 18 and 35 years old in good health.

The rearrangement joins TRBV6-5 to TRBJ1-2, with a weak D call TRBD1 (5 bases). The germline V gene has CDR1 MNHEY and CDR2 SVGAGI. This CDR3 is built from 10 residues. With 9 bases removed from V and 8 bases from J, the gap between germline ends came to 10 bases. In nucleotides, the CDR3 is TGTGCCAGTTTGGACATCGGCTACACCTTC. It codes for CASLDIGYTF.

This clone has a single count. The chain uses TRBV7-2 and TRBJ2-3; 9 bases align to TRBD2. J was trimmed by 1 base and V by 5 bases; bases with no gene match: 7. This CDR3 region has 16 residues. Germline V gives CDR1 SGHTA, CDR2 FQGNSA. CDR3 DNA: TGTGCCAGCAGCCGTAGCGGGAGAAGGGGCACAGATACGCAGTATTTT. Its translation: CASSRSGRRGTDTQYF.

Of note for this clone: This clone may be a read error of a much larger clone one base away. The V and J genes are TRBV6-4 and TRBJ2-3; 8 bases align to TRBD2. Trimming cost V 0 bases and J 2 bases; bases outside gene matches: 1. This CDR3 spans 15 amino acids. Germline V gene data show CDR1 as MRHNA and CDR2 as SNTAGT. CDR3 nucleotides: TGTGCCAGCAGTGACTCTAGCGGGAACACAGATACGCAGTATTTT. It yields the protein CASSDSSGNTDTQYF.

Here the CDR3 reads CASAPDRVRGGYTF. The CDR3 region has the DNA TGTGCCAGCGCGCCGGACAGGGTTCGGGGCGGCTACACCTTC. The chain joins TRBV27 to TRBJ1-2; 8 bases align to TRBD1. CDR1 and CDR2 (germline): MNHEY, SMNVEV (reference sequence). After removal of 8 bases from V and 8 bases from J, the junction contained 13 bases not matched to a gene. CDR3 length equals 14 residues.

CDR3 residues: CASSQVAYNSPLHF. CDR3 DNA sequence: TGCGCCAGCAGCCAAGTAGCCTATAATTCACCCCTCCACTTT. The rearrangement joins TRBV4-3 to TRBJ1-6; D is unclear. This CDR3 is built from 14 residues. Between the trimmed V and J ends, which lost 1 base and 2 bases, there was a span of 3 bases. Germline CDR1 is LGHNA and CDR2 is YSLEER.

This clone was recorded only once. The rearrangement uses TRBV27 and TRBJ1-5; maybe TRBD1 (5 bases). This CDR3 spans 13 amino acids. From germline, CDR1 is MNHEY and CDR2 SMNVEV (reference sequence). This CDR3 reads CSSRASPNQPQHF. In DNA form, the CDR3 reads TGTTCGTCCAGGGCGTCCCCTAATCAGCCCCAGCATTTT.

The V gene is TRBV11-2, the J gene TRBJ2-7, with D uncertain. Germline values: CDR1 SGHAT, CDR2 FQNNGV. This CDR3 is built from 16 residues. V was shortened by 0 bases and J by 3 bases, with 15 bases between the two germline ends. The DNA of the CDR3 is TGTGCCAGCAGCTTAGACCGATTCCTGGCACTCTACGAGCAGTACTTC. Its protein product is CASSLDRFLALYEQYF.

The genes are TRBV28 and TRBJ1-1; TRBD1 matches 7 bases. J lost 5 bases, V lost 4 bases, and 7 bases had no gene match. Germline V gives CDR1 MDHEN, CDR2 SYDVKM. The CDR3 has 14 residues. In DNA form, the CDR3 reads TGTGCCAGCAGTTCGACAGGGAGGCGAACTGAAGCTTTCTTT. It specifies CASSSTGRRTEAFF.

This chain connects TRBV27 to TRBJ2-3, with D perhaps matching TRBD1 (6 bases). Between the trimmed V and J ends, which lost 4 bases and 2 bases, there was a span of 13 bases. The V gene's germline CDR1 is MNHEY and CDR2 SMNVEV (reference sequence). This CDR3 is built from 15 residues. The CDR3 coding sequence is TGTGCCAGCAGTTATCACAGGGATTTCACAGATACGCAGTATTTT. Amino acid sequence: CASSYHRDFTDTQYF.

This clone was picked up one time. The rearrangement links TRBV29-1 to TRBJ2-7, with D unresolved. This CDR3 comprises 12 residues. Trimming left V 4 bases short and J 3 bases short, with 10 bases between. The germline V gene has CDR1 SQVTM and CDR2 ANQGSEA. CDR3 bases: TGCAGCGTTGGAGGAAGTCTCTACGAGCAGTACTTC. This gives the protein CSVGGSLYEQYF.

V is TRBV3-1 (or the pseudogene TRBV3-2) and J is TRBJ2-2, with 7 bases identical to TRBD2. The CDR3 spans 14 residues. The germline gives CDR1 LGHDT, CDR2 YNNKEL (reference sequence). J gave up 3 bases and V 7 bases, and 5 bases lay outside the gene matches. The DNA of the CDR3 is TGTGCCAGCACCCCCCGGGAGGACACCGGGGAGCTGTTTTTT. Translated, it gives CASTPREDTGELFF.

The chain uses TRBV18 and TRBJ2-7; the D is unclear. Germline values: CDR1 KGHSH, CDR2 LQKENI. The V and J ends lost 0 bases and 0 bases respectively, with 9 bases between them. The CDR3 runs 15 residues. CDR3 amino acids: CASSPPSRSSYEQYF. The DNA for the CDR3 is TGTGCCAGCTCACCACCAAGCAGGAGCTCCTACGAGCAGTACTTC.

The chain combines TRBV30 with TRBJ1-1, with D perhaps TRBD1 (5 bases). Trimming cost V 1 base and J 6 bases, with 12 bases left between them. Germline CDR1 is GTSNPN and CDR2 is SVGIG (reference sequence). CDR3 length equals 13 residues. The CDR3 protein is CAWSGGGGPEAFF. The DNA of the CDR3 is TGTGCCTGGAGTGGGGGGGGAGGGCCTGAAGCTTTCTTT.